Reported below is one T cell receptor beta chain. The CDR3 goes on 3 residues after the read ends, and that part is filled in from the germline J gene. The CDR3 contains 13 residues. Trimming left V 4 bases short and J 4 bases short, with 11 bases between. Germline V CDR1 and CDR2: SGHDT, YYEEEE. This sample is drawn from a study of T cells in women clearing cervical HPV infection. Data came from immunoSEQ multiplex PCR; TCRdb stores just in-frame clones and leaves some out. This repertoire includes some 31,000 clones. The source is a woman between 18 and 75 years old with a cervical HPV16 infection that either progressed to CIN3+ or cleared (not recorded which). Source material: blood buffy coat. The chain has TRBV5-6 and TRBJ1-2, with D perhaps matching TRBD1 (6 bases). This CDR3 is CASSPGGLYGYTF. CDR3 bases read: TGTGCCAGCAGCCCTGGGGGCCTCTATGGC.